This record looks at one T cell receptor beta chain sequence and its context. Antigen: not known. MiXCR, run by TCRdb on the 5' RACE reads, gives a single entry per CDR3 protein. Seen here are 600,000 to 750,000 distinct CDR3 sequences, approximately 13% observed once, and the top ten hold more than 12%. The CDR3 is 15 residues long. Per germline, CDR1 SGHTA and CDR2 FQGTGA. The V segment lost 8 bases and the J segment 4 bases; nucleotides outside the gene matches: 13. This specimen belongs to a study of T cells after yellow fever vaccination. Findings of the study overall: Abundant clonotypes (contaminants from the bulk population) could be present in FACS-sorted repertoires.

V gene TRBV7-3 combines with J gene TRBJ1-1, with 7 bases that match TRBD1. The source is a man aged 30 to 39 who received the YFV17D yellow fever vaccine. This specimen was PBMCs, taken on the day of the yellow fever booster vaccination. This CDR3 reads CASREGGRVRTEAFF. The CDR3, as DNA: TGTGCCAGCCGCGAAGGGGGCCGAGTTCGCACTGAAGCTTTCTTT.